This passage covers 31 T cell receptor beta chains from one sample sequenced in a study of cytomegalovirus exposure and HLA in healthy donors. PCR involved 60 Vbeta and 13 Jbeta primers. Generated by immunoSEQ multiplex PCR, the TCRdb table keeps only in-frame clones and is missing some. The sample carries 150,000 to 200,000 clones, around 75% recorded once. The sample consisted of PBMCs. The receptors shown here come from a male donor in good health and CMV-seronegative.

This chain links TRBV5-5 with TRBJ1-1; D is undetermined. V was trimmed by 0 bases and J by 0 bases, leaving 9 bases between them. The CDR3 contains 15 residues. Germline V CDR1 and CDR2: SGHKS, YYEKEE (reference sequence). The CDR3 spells CASSLGWRLNTEAFF. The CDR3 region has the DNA TGTGCCAGCAGCTTGGGTTGGCGGTTGAACACTGAAGCTTTCTTT. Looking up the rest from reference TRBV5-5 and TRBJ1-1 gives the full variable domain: DAGVTQSPTHLIKTRGQQVTLRCSPISGHKSVSWYQQVLGQGPQFIFQYYEKEERGRGNFPDRFSARQFPNYSSELNVNALLLGDSALYLCASSLGWRLNTEAFFGQGTRLTVV.

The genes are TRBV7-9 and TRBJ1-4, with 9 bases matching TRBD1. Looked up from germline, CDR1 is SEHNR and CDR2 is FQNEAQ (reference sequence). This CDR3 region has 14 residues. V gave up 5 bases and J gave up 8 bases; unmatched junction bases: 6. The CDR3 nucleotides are TGTGCCAGCAGCGCCGGGACAGGGTTCGAAAAACTGTTTTTT. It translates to CASSAGTGFEKLFF. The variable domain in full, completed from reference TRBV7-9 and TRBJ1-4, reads DTGVSQNPRHKITKRGQNVTFRCDPISEHNRLYWYRQTLGQGPEFLTYFQNEAQLEKSRLLSDRFSAERPKGSFSTLEIQRTEQGDSAMYLCASSAGTGFEKLFFGSGTQLSVL.

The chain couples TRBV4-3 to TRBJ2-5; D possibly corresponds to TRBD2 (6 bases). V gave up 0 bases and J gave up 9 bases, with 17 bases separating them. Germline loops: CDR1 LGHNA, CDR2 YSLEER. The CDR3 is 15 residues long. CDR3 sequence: CASSQDPGPTSPQYF. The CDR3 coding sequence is TGCGCCAGCAGCCAAGATCCTGGACCGACTAGTCCCCAGTACTTC.

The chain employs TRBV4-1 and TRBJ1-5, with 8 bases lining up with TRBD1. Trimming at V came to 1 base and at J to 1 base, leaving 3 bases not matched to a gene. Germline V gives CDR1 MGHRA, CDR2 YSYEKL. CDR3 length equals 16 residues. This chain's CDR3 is CASSQGWTGSNQPQHF. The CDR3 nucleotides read TGCGCCAGCAGCCAAGGGTGGACAGGGAGCAATCAGCCCCAGCATTTT.

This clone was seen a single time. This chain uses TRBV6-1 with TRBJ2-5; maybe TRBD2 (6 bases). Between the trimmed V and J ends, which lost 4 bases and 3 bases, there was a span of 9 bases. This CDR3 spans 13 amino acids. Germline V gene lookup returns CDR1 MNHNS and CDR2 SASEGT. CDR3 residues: CASSGGGEETQYF. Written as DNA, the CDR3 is TGTGCCAGCAGTGGCGGAGGGGAAGAGACCCAGTACTTC.

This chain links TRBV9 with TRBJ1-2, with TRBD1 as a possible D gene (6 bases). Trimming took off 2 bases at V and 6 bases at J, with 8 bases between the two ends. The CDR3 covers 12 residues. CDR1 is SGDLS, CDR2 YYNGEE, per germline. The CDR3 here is CASSVNRDGYTF. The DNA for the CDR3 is TGTGCCAGCAGCGTTAACAGGGATGGCTACACCTTC.

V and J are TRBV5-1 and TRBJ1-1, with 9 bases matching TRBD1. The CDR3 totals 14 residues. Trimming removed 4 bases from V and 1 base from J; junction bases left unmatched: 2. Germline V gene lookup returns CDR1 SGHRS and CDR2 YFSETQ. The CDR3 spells CASSMTGGNTEAFF. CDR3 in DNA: TGCGCCAGCAGCATGACAGGGGGGAACACTGAAGCTTTCTTT.

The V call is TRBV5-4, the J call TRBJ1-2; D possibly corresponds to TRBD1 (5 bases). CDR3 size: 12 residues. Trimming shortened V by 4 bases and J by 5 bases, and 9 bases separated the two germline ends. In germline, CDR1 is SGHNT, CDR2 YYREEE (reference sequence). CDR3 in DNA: TGTGCCAGCAGCCTACGACAGTATGGCTACACCTTC. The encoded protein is CASSLRQYGYTF.

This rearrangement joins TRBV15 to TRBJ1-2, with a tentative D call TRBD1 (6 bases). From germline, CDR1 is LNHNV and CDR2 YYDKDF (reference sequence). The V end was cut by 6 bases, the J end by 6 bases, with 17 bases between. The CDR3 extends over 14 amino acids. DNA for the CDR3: TGTGCCACCAGTCAGGATACAGGGTTGGATGGCTACACCTTC. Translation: CATSQDTGLDGYTF.

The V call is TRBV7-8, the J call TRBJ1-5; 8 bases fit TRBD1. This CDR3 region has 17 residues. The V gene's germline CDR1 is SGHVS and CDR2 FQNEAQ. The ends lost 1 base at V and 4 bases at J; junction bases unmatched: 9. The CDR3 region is CASSLEARDRPNQPQHF. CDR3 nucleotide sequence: TGTGCCAGCAGCTTAGAGGCCCGGGACAGGCCGAATCAGCCCCAGCATTTT.

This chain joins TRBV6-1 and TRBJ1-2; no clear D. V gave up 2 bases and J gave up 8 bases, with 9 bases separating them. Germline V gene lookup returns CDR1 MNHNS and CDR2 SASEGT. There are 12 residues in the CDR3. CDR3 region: CASSEYRRGYTF. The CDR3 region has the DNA TGTGCCAGCAGTGAATATCGTAGAGGCTACACCTTC.

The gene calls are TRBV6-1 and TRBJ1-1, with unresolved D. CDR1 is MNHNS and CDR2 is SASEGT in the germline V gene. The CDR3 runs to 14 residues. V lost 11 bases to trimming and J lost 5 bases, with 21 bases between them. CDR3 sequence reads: CASKREEGGTEAFF. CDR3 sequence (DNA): TGTGCCTCAAAAAGGGAGGAAGGAGGGACTGAAGCTTTCTTT.

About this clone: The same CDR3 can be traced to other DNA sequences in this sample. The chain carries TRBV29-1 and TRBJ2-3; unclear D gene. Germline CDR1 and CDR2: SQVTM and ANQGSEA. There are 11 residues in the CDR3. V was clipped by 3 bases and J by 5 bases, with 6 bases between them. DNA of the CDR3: TGCAGCGTTGAGGGCTTAGATACGCAGTATTTT. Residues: CSVEGLDTQYF.

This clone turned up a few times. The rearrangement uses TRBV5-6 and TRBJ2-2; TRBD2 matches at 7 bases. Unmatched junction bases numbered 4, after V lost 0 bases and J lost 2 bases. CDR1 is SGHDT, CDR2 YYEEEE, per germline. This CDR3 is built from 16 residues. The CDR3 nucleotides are TGTGCCAGCAGCTTGGGGCTAGCGGTTAACACCGGGGAGCTGTTTTTT. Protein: CASSLGLAVNTGELFF.

The CDR3 nucleotides are TGTGCCAGCAGCCCCCGGGGACTGATCCCAACTAATGAAAAACTGTTTTTT. Residues: CASSPRGLIPTNEKLFF. The chain joins TRBV7-9 to TRBJ1-4; a weak D match, TRBD1 (5 bases). The V end was cut by 5 bases, the J end by 0 bases, with 16 bases between. Germline assignment: CDR1 SEHNR and CDR2 FQNEAQ (reference sequence). CDR3 length: 17 residues.

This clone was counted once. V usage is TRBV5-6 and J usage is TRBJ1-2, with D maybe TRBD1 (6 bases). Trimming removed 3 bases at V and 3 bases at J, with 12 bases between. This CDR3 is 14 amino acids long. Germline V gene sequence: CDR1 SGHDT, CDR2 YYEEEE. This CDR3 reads CASSWAGVDYGYTF. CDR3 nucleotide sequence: TGTGCCAGCAGCTGGGCAGGGGTTGACTATGGCTACACCTTC. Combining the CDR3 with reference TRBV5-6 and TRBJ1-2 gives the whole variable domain DAGVTQSPTHLIKTRGQQVTLRCSPKSGHDTVSWYQQALGQGPQFIFQYYEEEERQRGNFPDRFSGHQFPNYSSELNVNALLLGDSALYLCASSWAGVDYGYTFGSGTRLTVV.

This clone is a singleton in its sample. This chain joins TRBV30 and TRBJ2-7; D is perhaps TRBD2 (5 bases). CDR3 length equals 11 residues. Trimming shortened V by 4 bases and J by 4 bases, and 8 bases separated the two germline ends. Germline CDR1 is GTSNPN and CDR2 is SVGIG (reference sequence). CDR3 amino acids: CAWNRGYEQYF. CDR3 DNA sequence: TGTGCCTGGAACCGGGGATACGAGCAGTACTTC.

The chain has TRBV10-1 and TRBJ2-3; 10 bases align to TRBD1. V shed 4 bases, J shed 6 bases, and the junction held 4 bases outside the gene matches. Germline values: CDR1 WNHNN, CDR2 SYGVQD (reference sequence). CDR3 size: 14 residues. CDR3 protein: CASSGQGAADTQYF. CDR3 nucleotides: TGCGCCAGCAGTGGACAGGGGGCGGCGGATACGCAGTATTTT.

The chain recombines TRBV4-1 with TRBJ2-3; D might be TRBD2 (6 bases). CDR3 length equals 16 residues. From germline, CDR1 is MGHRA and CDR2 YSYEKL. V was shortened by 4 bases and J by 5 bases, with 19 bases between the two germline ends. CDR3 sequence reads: CASSPTAGAGGDTQYF. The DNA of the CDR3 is TGCGCCAGCAGCCCCACTGCCGGGGCCGGGGGAGATACGCAGTATTTT.

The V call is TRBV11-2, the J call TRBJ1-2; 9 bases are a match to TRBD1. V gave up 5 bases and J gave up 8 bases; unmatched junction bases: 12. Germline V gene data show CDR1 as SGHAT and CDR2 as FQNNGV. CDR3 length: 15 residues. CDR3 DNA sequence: TGTGCCAGCAGCCATGCAGACAGGGGGAGGGGGGGCTACACCTTC. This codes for CASSHADRGRGGYTF.

The CDR3 loop reads CASSEGQGNTGELFF. Here the CDR3 DNA reads TGTGCCAGCAGTGAGGGACAGGGGAACACCGGGGAGCTGTTTTTT. The rearrangement links TRBV6-4 to TRBJ2-2; TRBD1 matches 9 bases. Per the germline V gene, CDR1 is MRHNA and CDR2 is SNTAGT. V lost 3 bases to trimming and J lost 1 base; unmatched junction nucleotides: 0. The CDR3 contains 15 residues.

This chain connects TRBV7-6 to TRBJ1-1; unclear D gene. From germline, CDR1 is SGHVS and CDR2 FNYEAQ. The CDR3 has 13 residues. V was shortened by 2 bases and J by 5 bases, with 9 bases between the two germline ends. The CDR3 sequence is CASSLRTGTEAFF. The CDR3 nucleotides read TGTGCCAGCAGCTTACGGACGGGGACTGAAGCTTTCTTT.

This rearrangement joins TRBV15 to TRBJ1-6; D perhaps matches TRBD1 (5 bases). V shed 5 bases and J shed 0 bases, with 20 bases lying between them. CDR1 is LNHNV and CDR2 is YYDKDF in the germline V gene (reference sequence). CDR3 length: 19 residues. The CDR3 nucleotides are TGTGCCACCAGCTCGAGCGCGGCAGGGCAGAGCTCCTATAATTCACCCCTCCACTTT. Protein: CATSSSAAGQSSYNSPLHF.

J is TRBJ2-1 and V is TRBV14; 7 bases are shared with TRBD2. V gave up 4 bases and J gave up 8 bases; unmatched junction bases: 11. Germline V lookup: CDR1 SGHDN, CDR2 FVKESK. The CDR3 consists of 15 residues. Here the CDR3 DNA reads TGTGCCAGCAGCCCGATACTGGGGGGGAAGGATGAGCAGTTCTTC. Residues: CASSPILGGKDEQFF.

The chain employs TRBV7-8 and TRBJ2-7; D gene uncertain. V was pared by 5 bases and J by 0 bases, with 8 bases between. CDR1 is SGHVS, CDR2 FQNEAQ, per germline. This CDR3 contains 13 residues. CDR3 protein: CASSLRRSYEQYF. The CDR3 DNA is TGTGCCAGCAGCCTCCGTCGCTCCTACGAGCAGTACTTC. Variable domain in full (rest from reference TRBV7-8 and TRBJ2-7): GAGVSQSPRYKVAKRGQDVALRCDPISGHVSLFWYQQALGQGPEFLTYFQNEAQLDKSGLPSDRFFAERPEGSVSTLKIQRTQQEDSAVYLCASSLRRSYEQYFGPGTRLTVT.

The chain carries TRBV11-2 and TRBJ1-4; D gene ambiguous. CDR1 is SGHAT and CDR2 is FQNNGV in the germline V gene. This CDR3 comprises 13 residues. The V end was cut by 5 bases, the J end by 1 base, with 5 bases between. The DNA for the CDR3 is TGTGCCAGCAGCCGGGGAACTAATGAAAAACTGTTTTTT. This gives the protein CASSRGTNEKLFF.

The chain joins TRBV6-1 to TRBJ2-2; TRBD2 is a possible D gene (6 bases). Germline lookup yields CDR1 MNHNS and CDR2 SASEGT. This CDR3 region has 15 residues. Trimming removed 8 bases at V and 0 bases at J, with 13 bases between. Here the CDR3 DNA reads TGTGCCAGCGAATACGGGGGATCGAACACCGGGGAGCTGTTTTTT. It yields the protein CASEYGGSNTGELFF.

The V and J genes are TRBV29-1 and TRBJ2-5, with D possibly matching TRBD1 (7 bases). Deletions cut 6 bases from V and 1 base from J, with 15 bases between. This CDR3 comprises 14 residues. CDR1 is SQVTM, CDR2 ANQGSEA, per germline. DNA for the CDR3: TGCAGCGTAAGGACAGGCGGGATCCAAGAGACCCAGTACTTC. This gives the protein CSVRTGGIQETQYF.

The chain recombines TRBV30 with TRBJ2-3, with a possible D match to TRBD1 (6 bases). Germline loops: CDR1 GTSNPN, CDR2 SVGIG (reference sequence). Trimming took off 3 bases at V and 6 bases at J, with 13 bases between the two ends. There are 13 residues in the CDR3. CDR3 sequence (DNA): TGTGCCTGGAGGCCCAGGGGAGCGGATACGCAGTATTTT. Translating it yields CAWRPRGADTQYF.

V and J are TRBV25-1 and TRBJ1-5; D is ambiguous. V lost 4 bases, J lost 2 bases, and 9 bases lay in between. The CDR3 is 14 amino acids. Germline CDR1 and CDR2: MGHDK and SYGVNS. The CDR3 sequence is CASSAEGRNQPQHF. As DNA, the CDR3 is TGTGCCAGCAGTGCGGAGGGCCGCAATCAGCCCCAGCATTTT.

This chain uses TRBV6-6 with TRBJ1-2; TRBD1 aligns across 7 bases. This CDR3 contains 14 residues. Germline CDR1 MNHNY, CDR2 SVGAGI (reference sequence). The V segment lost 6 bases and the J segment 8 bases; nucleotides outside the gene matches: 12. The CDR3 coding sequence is TGTGCCAGCAGCCGGGACAGAGCACTCGGGGGCTACACCTTC. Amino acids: CASSRDRALGGYTF.